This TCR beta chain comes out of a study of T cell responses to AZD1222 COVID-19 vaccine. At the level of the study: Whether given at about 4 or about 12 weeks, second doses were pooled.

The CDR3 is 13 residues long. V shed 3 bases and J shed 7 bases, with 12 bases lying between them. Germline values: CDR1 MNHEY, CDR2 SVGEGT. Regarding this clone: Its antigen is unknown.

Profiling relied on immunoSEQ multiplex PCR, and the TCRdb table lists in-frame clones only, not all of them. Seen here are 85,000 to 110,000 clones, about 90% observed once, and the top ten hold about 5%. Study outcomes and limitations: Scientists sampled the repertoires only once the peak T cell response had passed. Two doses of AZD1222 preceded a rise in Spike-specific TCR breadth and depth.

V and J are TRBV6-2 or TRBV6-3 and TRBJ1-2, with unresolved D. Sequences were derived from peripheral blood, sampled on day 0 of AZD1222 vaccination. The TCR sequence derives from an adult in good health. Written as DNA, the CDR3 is TGTGCCAGCAGTTATAACGCGATGGCTGGCTACACCTTC. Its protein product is CASSYNAMAGYTF.